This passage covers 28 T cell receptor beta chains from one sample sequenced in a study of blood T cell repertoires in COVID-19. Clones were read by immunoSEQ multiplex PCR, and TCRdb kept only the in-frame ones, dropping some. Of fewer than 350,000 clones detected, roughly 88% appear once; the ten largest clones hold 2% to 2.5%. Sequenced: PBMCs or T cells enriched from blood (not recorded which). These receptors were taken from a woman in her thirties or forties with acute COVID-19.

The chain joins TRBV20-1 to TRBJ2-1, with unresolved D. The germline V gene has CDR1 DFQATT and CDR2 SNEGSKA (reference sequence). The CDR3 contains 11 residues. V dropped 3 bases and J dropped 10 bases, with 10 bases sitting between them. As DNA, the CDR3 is TGCAGTGCTAGGCCCGAGAGGGAGCAGTTCTTC. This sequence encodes CSARPEREQFF.

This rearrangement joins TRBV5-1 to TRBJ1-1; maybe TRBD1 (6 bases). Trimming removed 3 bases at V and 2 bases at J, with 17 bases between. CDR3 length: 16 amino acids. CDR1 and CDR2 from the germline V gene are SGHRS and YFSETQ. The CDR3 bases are TGCGCCAGCAGCTCAACCAGGGGCCAGGGTAACACTGAAGCTTTCTTT. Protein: CASSSTRGQGNTEAFF.

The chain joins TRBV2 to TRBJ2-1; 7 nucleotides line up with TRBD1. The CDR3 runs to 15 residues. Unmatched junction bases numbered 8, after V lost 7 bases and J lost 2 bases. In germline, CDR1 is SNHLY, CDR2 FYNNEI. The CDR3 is CASNLDRFPYNEQFF. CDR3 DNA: TGTGCCAGCAACTTGGACAGGTTCCCCTACAATGAGCAGTTCTTC.

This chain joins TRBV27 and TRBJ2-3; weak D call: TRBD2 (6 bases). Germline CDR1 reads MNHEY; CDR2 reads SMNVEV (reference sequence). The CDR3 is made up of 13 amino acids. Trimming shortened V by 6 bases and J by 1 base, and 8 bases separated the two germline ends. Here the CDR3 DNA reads TGTGCCAGCAGGCAGCGGGGCACAGATACGCAGTATTTT. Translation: CASRQRGTDTQYF.

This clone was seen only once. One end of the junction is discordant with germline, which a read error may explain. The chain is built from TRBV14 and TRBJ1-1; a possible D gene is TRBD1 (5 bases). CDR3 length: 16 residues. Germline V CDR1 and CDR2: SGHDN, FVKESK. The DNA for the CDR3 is TGTGCCAGCAGCCAAGATGGGGAGGGGAGGGCAACTGAAACTTTCTTT. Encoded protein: CASSQDGEGRATETFF.

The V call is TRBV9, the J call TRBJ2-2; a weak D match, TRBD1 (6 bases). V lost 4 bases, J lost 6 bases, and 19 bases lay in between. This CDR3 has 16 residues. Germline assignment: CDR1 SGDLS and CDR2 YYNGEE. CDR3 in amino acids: CASSPDGGSKAGELFF. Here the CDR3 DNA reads TGTGCCAGCAGCCCAGATGGGGGCTCTAAGGCCGGGGAGCTGTTTTTT.

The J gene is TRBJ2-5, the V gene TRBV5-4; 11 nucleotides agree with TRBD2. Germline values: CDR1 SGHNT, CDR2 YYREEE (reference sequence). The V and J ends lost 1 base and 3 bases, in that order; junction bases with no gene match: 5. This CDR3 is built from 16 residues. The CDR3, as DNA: TGTGCCAGCAGCTTGATGGCTAGCGGGGGGAAAGAGACCCAGTACTTC. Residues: CASSLMASGGKETQYF. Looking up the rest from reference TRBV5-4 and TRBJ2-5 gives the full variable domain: ETGVTQSPTHLIKTRGQQVTLRCSSQSGHNTVSWYQQALGQGPQFIFQYYREEENGRGNFPPRFSGLQFPNYSSELNVNALELDDSALYLCASSLMASGGKETQYFGPGTRLLVL.

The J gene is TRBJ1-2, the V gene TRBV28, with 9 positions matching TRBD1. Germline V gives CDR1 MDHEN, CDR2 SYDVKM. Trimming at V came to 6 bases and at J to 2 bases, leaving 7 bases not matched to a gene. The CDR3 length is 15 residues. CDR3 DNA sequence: TGTGCCAGCAGAACTTCCGGACAGGGGAACTATGGCTACACCTTC. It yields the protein CASRTSGQGNYGYTF.

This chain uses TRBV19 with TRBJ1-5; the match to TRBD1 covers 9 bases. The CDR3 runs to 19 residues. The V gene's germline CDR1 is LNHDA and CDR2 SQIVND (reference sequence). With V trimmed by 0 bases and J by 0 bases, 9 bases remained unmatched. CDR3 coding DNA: TGTGCCAGTAGTATAGAGGCCCCGGGACAGGGCAATAGCAATCAGCCCCAGCATTTT. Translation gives CASSIEAPGQGNSNQPQHF. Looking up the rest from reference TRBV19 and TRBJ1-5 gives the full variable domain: DGGITQSPKYLFRKEGQNVTLSCEQNLNHDAMYWYRQDPGQGLRLIYYSQIVNDFQKGDIAEGYSVSREKKESFPLTVTSAQKNPTAFYLCASSIEAPGQGNSNQPQHFGDGTRLSIL.

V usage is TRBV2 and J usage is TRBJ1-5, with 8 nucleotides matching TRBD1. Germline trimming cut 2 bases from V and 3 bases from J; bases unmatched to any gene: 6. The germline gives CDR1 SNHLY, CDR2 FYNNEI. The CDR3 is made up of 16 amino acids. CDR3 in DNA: TGTGCCAGCAGTGAAAGACAGGGGAAGATCAATCAGCCCCAGCATTTT. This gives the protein CASSERQGKINQPQHF.

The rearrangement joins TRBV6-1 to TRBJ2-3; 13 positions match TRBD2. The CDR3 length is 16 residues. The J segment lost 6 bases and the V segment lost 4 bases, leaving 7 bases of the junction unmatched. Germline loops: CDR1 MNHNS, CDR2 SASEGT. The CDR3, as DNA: TGTGCCAGCAGTGTCCCGACTAGCGGGGGGCGGGATACGCAGTATTTT. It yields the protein CASSVPTSGGRDTQYF.

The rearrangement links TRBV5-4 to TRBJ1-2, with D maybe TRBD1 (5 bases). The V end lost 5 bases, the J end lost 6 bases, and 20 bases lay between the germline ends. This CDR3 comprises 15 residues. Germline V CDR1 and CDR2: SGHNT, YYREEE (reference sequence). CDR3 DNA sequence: TGTGCCAGCAGTTCTCCCAAGCAGGGAGGGGATGGCTACACCTTC. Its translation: CASSSPKQGGDGYTF.

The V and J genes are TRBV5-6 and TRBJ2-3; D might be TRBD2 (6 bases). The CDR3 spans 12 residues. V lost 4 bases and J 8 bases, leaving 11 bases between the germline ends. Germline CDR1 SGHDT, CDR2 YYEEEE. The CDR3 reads CASSERRGTQYF. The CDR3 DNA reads TGTGCCAGCAGCGAAAGGCGGGGTACGCAGTATTTT.

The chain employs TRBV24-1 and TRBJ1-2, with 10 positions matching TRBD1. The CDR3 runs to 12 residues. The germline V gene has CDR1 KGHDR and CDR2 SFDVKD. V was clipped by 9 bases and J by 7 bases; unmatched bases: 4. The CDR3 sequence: CATEGQGGGYTF. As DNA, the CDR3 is TGTGCCACCGAAGGACAGGGGGGTGGCTACACCTTC.

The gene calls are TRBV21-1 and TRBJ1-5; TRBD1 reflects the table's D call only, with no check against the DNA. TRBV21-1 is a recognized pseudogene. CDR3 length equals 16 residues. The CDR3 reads CASSKIRSGGSAPQHF. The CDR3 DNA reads TGTGCCAGCAGCAAGATCAGGTCAGGGGGCTCGGCGCCCCAGCATTTT.

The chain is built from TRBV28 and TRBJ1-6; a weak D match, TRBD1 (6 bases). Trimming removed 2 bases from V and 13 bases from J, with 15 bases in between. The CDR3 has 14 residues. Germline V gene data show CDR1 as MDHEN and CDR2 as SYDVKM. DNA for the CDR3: TGTGCCAGCAGTTTAGTCGGGGGGCAAAGTCCCCTCCACTTT. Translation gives CASSLVGGQSPLHF. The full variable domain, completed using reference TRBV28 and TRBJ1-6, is DVKVTQSSRYLVKRTGEKVFLECVQDMDHENMFWYRQDPGLGLRLIYFSYDVKMKEKGDIPEGYSVSREKKERFSLILESASTNQTSMYLCASSLVGGQSPLHFGNGTRLTVT.

This CDR3 reads CASSKALGATSPLHF. Written as DNA, the CDR3 is TGTGCCAGTAGTAAGGCCCTAGGGGCTACTTCACCCCTCCACTTT. The V gene is TRBV19, the J gene TRBJ1-6; tentative D call: TRBD1 (5 bases). There are 15 residues in the CDR3. Germline V gene data show CDR1 as LNHDA and CDR2 as SQIVND (reference sequence). The ends were cut back, 4 bases at V and 9 bases at J, with 16 bases in the middle.

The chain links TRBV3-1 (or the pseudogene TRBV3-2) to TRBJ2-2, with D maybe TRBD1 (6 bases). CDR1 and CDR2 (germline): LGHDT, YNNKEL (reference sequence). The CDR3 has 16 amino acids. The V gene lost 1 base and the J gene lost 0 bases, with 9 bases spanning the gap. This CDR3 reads CASSQGWGPNTGELFF. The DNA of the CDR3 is TGTGCCAGCAGCCAAGGGTGGGGGCCGAACACCGGGGAGCTGTTTTTT.

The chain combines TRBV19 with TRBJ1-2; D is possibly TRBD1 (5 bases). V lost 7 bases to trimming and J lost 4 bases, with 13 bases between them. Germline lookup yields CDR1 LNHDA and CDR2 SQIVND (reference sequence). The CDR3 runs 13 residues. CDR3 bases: TGTGCCAGTAAGAAACAGGAAGCCTATGGCTACACCTTC. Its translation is CASKKQEAYGYTF.

The CDR3 is CASTWWGGRNTEAFF. CDR3 sequence (DNA): TGTGCCAGCACCTGGTGGGGGGGCAGGAACACTGAAGCTTTCTTT. The V call is TRBV5-5, the J call TRBJ1-1; the D gene is possibly TRBD1 (6 bases). Germline V gives CDR1 SGHKS, CDR2 YYEKEE (reference sequence). This CDR3 is built from 15 residues. V lost 6 bases to trimming and J lost 1 base, with 16 bases between them.

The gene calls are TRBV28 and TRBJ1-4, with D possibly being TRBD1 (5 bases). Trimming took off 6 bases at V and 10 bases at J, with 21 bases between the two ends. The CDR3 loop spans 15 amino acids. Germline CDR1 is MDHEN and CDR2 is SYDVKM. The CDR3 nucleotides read TGTGCCAGCAGCCGCAGGGAGGTTGATCGCGTAAAACTGTTTTTT. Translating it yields CASSRREVDRVKLFF. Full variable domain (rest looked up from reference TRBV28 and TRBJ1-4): DVKVTQSSRYLVKRTGEKVFLECVQDMDHENMFWYRQDPGLGLRLIYFSYDVKMKEKGDIPEGYSVSREKKERFSLILESASTNQTSMYLCASSRREVDRVKLFFGSGTQLSVL.

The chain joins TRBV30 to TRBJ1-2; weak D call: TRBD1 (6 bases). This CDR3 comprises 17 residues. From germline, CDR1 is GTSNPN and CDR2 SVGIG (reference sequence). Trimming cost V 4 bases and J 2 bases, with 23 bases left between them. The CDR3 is CAWKWTAGLSTNYGYTF. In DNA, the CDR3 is TGTGCCTGGAAATGGACAGCCGGCTTATCAACAAACTATGGCTACACCTTC.

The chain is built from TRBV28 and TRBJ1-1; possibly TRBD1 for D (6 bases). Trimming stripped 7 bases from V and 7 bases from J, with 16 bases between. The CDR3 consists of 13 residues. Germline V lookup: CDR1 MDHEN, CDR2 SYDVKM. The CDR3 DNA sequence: TGTGCCAGCACAGGACAGTTCTACAATGAAGCTTTCTTT. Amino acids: CASTGQFYNEAFF. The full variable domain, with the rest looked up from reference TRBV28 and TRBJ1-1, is DVKVTQSSRYLVKRTGEKVFLECVQDMDHENMFWYRQDPGLGLRLIYFSYDVKMKEKGDIPEGYSVSREKKERFSLILESASTNQTSMYLCASTGQFYNEAFFGQGTRLTVV.

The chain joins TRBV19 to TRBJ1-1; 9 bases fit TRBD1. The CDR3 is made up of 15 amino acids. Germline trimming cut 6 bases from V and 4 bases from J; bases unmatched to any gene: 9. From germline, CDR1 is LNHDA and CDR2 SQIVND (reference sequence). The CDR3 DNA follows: TGTGCCAGTAGCCACGGACAGGGGCCGGGCACTGAAGCTTTCTTT. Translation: CASSHGQGPGTEAFF.

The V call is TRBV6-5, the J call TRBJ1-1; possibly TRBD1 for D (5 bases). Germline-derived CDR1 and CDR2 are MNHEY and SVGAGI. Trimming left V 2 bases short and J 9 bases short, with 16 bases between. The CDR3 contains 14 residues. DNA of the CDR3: TGTGCCAGCAGTTACGAAGGGCGACAGAGCAAAGCTTTCTTT. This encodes CASSYEGRQSKAFF.

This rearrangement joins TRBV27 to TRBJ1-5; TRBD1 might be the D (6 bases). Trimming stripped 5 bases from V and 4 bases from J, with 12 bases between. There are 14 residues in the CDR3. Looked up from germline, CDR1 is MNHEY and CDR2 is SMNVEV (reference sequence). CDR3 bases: TGTGCCAGCAGTCCACAGGGCCCTAATCAGCCCCAGCATTTT. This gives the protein CASSPQGPNQPQHF.

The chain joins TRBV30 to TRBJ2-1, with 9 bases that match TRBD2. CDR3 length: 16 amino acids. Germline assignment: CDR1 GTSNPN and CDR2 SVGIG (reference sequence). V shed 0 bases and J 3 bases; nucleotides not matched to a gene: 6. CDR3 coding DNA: TGTGCCTGGAGTGTGCGAGGCGGGAGGGGCTACAATGAGCAGTTCTTC. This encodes CAWSVRGGRGYNEQFF.

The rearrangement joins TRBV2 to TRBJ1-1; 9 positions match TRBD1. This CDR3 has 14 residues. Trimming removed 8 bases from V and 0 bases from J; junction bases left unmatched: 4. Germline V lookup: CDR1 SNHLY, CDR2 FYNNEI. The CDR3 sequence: CASGDRVVNTEAFF. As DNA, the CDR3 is TGTGCCAGCGGGGACAGGGTGGTGAACACTGAAGCTTTCTTT.